The next 14 T cell receptor beta chains were all read from a single sample in a study of T cells in Graves' hyperthyroidism and ophthalmopathy. Amplification of TCR beta CDR3 regions used RNA as the template. In the first-round RT-PCR of the TCR CDR3, the HTBI primer set was used. MiXCR was run by TCRdb on the multiplex PCR reads, yielding one entry per CDR3 protein. This sample has roughly 700,000 distinct CDR3 sequences, with 15% to 20% found just once. The sequencing input was blood. These receptor sequences come from a man aged 45-65 years with Graves' hyperthyroidism.

This chain uses TRBV6-2 or TRBV6-3 with TRBJ2-7, with D maybe TRBD2 (5 bases). Per germline, CDR1 MNHEY and CDR2 SVGEGT. The CDR3 sequence is 17 residues long. The germline V and J ends were trimmed by 0 bases and 1 base, with 16 bases remaining between them. CDR3 nucleotide sequence: TGTGCCAGCAGTTACTCGAACGTCGAGCGGAGGTCCTACGAGCAGTACTTC. This translates into CASSYSNVERRSYEQYF.

This clonotype was recorded at least ten times. The J gene is TRBJ1-5, the V gene TRBV11-2, with 8 bases lining up with TRBD1. This CDR3 is 14 amino acids long. Trimming took 3 bases from V and 6 from J; bases not matched to a gene: 4. Germline CDR1 is SGHAT and CDR2 is FQNNGV. The chain's CDR3 is CASSFSGGGQPQHF. The DNA of the CDR3 is TGTGCCAGCAGCTTTTCAGGGGGCGGTCAGCCCCAGCATTTT.

The chain carries TRBV6-1 and TRBJ2-3; 8 bases are shared with TRBD2. CDR1 is MNHNS, CDR2 SASEGT, per germline. The V gene end was trimmed by 6 bases and the J gene end by 1 base; junction bases not matched to a gene: 9. The CDR3 is 16 amino acids. The CDR3 spells CASSPVLAGRTDTQYF. CDR3 DNA: TGTGCCAGCAGCCCAGTCCTAGCGGGCCGCACAGATACGCAGTATTTT.

At least ten counts were recorded for this clonotype. The genes are TRBV24-1 and TRBJ2-3; D call uncertain. Germline V lookup: CDR1 KGHDR, CDR2 SFDVKD. V gave up 4 bases and J gave up 2 bases, with 15 bases separating them. The CDR3 contains 16 residues. The CDR3 loop is CATSDPYRLDTDTQYF. In nucleotides, the CDR3 is TGTGCCACCAGTGACCCCTACCGACTGGACACAGATACGCAGTATTTT.

This clonotype has only a few counts. The chain has TRBV3-1 and TRBJ2-5; 10 bases match TRBD2. This CDR3 region has 15 residues. The V segment lost 3 bases and the J segment 5 bases; nucleotides outside the gene matches: 6. CDR1 is LGHDT and CDR2 is YNNKEL in the germline V gene (reference sequence). The DNA of the CDR3 is TGTGCCAGCAGCCAGTCTAGCGGGAGTACGGAGACCCAGTACTTC. Its protein product is CASSQSSGSTETQYF.

The chain couples TRBV19 to TRBJ1-3; D not resolved. Trimming removed 5 bases from V and 0 bases from J, with 17 bases in between. Germline V gene sequence: CDR1 LNHDA, CDR2 SQIVND (reference sequence). The CDR3 runs to 17 residues. CDR3 loop: CASSSGSSGSSGNTIYF. The CDR3 DNA reads TGTGCCAGTAGTTCTGGATCGTCCGGCAGCTCTGGAAACACCATATATTTT.

This chain links TRBV12-3 or TRBV12-4 with TRBJ2-5, with 7 bases lining up with TRBD1. CDR3 length: 15 amino acids. V lost 5 bases, J lost 1 base, and 7 bases stayed unmatched. CDR3: CASSPLGTVQETQYF. DNA for the CDR3: TGTGCCAGCAGTCCCCTCGGGACAGTCCAAGAGACCCAGTACTTC.

The V gene is TRBV18, the J gene TRBJ1-5; D call uncertain. V was trimmed by 2 bases and J by 3 bases, leaving 8 bases between them. This CDR3 is 14 amino acids long. From germline, CDR1 is KGHSH and CDR2 LQKENI. The CDR3 reads CASSPGNFNQPQHF. The CDR3 DNA reads TGTGCCAGCTCACCAGGGAACTTCAATCAGCCCCAGCATTTT.

In its sample, this clonotype was seen a few times. This sequence joins TRBV7-9 and TRBJ2-7; D uncertain. CDR3 length: 16 amino acids. Germline assignment: CDR1 SEHNR and CDR2 FQNEAQ (reference sequence). V lost 0 bases, J lost 1 base, and 13 bases lay in between. The chain's CDR3 is CASSLAKVNPSYEQYF. Here the CDR3 DNA reads TGTGCCAGCAGCTTAGCGAAAGTCAACCCATCCTACGAGCAGTACTTC.

The sample holds a few counts of this clonotype. A much more abundant neighbour one base away suggests this may be a read error. The chain carries TRBV7-6 and TRBJ1-1; D unresolved. CDR3 length: 15 residues. Germline V CDR1 and CDR2: SGHVS, FNYEAQ. As DNA, the CDR3 is TGTGCCAGCAACTTAGAAGAGGGCTTGAACACTGAAGCTTTCTTT. It yields the protein CASNLEEGLNTEAFF.

This clonotype was recorded a few times. This could be a read error, since a much larger clone is one nucleotide away. V is TRBV24-1 and J is TRBJ2-3; TRBD2 aligns across 7 bases. The V gene's germline CDR1 is KGHDR and CDR2 SFDVKD. J gave up 2 bases and V 2 bases, and 6 bases lay outside the gene matches. This CDR3 region has 16 residues. The CDR3 is CATSDSTSSHTDTQYF. DNA of the CDR3: TGTGCCACCAGTGATTCGACTAGCTCCCACACAGATACGCAGTATTTT.

This clonotype showed up many times. V usage is TRBV18 and J usage is TRBJ2-7; D is perhaps TRBD1 (6 bases). This CDR3 is built from 13 residues. The germline V and J ends were trimmed by 3 bases and 3 bases, with 9 bases remaining between them. Germline CDR1 reads KGHSH; CDR2 reads LQKENI. The chain's CDR3 is CASSPADSYEQYF. The CDR3 DNA is TGTGCCAGCTCACCCGCGGACAGCTACGAGCAGTACTTC.

The chain links TRBV12-3 or TRBV12-4 to TRBJ2-1, with TRBD2 matching 15 bases. The CDR3 totals 16 residues. V shed 5 bases, J shed 9 bases, and the junction held 8 bases outside the gene matches. The CDR3 DNA sequence: TGTGCCAGCAGTCGCCGGACTAGCGGGAGGGCCACTGAGCAGTTCTTC. Its protein product is CASSRRTSGRATEQFF.

This clonotype was recorded many times. The V gene is TRBV12-3 or TRBV12-4, the J gene TRBJ2-3; 7 bases align to TRBD1. V was pared by 4 bases and J by 2 bases, with 3 bases of the junction left unmatched. This CDR3 is built from 14 residues. CDR3 protein: CASSYRGLTDTQYF. DNA of the CDR3: TGTGCCAGCAGTTACAGGGGCCTCACAGATACGCAGTATTTT.